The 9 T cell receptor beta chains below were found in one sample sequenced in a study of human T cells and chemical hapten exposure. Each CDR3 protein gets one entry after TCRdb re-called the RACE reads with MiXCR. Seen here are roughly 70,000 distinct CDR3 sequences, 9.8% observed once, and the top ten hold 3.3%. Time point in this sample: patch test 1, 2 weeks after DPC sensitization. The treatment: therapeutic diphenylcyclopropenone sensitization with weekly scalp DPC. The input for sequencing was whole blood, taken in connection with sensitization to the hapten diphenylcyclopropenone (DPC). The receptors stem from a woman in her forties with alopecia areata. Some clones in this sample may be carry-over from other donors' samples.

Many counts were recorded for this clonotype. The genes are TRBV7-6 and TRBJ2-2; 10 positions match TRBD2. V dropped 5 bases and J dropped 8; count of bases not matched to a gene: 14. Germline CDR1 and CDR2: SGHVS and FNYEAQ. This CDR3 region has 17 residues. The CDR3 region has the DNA TGTGCCAGCAGCCACGGCCTAGCGGGGGCACGAGGTGGGGAGCTGTTTTTT. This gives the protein CASSHGLAGARGGELFF.

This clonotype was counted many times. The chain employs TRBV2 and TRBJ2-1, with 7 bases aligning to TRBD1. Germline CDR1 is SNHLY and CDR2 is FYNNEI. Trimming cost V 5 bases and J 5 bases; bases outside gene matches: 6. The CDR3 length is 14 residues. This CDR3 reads CASSFGTDNNEQFF. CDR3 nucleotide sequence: TGTGCCAGCAGTTTCGGGACAGATAACAATGAGCAGTTCTTC.

The CDR3 DNA follows: TGTGCCAGCAGTTACTCGTTGTTGGGGAGGTGGACCTTC. It translates to CASSYSLLGRWTF. The chain links TRBV6-5 to TRBJ1-2; D gene uncertain. Trimming left V 0 bases short and J 14 bases short, with 16 bases between. Germline V gene lookup returns CDR1 MNHEY and CDR2 SVGAGI. The CDR3 runs 13 residues.

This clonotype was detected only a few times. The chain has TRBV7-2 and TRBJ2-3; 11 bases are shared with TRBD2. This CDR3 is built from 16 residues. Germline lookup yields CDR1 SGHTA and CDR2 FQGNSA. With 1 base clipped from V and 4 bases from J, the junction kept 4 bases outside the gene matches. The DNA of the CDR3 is TGTGCCAGCAGCTTAGAGGGGGGACTAGCGGCAGATACGCAGTATTTT. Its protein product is CASSLEGGLAADTQYF.

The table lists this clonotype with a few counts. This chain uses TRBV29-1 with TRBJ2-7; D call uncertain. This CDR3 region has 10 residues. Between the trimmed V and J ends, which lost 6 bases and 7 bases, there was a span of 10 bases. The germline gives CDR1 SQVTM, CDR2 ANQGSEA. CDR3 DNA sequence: TGCAGCGTACGGACGAGTGAGCAGTACTTC. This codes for CSVRTSEQYF.

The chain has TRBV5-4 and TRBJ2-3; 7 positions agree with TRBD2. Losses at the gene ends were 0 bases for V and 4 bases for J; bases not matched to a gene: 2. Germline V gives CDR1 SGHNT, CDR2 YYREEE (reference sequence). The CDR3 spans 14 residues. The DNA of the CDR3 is TGTGCCAGCAGCTTGGATCTAGCGGCAGATACGCAGTATTTT. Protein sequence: CASSLDLAADTQYF.

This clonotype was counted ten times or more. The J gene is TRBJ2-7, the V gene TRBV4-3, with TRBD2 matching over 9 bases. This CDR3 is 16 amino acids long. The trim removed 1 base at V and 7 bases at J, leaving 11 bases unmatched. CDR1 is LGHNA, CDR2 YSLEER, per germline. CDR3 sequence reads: CASSQVSPSGAEEQYF. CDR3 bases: TGCGCCAGCAGCCAAGTTTCCCCTAGCGGGGCAGAGGAGCAGTACTTC.

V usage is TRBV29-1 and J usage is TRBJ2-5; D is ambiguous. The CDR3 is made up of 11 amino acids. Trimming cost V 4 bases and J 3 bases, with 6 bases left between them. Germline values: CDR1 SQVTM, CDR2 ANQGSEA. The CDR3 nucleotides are TGCAGCGTTGTGACTGAAGAGACCCAGTACTTC. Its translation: CSVVTEETQYF. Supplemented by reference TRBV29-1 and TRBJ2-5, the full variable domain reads SAVISQKPSRDICQRGTSLTIQCQVDSQVTMMFWYRQQPGQSLTLIATANQGSEATYESGFVIDKFPISRPNLTFSTLTVSNMSPEDSSIYLCSVVTEETQYFGPGTRLLVL.

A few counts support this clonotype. The CDR3 protein is CAINTGGASGANVLTF. CDR3 DNA: TGTGCCATCAATACAGGGGGCGCTTCTGGGGCCAACGTCCTGACTTTC. The chain employs TRBV19 and TRBJ2-6; TRBD1 aligns across 9 bases. Per germline, CDR1 LNHDA and CDR2 SQIVND (reference sequence). Trimming took 10 bases from V and 1 from J; bases not matched to a gene: 8. The CDR3 has 16 residues.